Following are 11 T cell receptor beta chains from one sample sequenced in a study of blood T cell repertoires in COVID-19. The protocol was immunoSEQ multiplex PCR, while the TCRdb copy is restricted to in-frame clones and leaves out a portion. The data contain about 230,000 clones, 81% of them singletons. Specimen: peripheral blood. These receptors were taken from a woman aged 80 or over with acute or convalescent COVID-19.

The V gene is TRBV6-6, the J gene TRBJ2-7; a possible D gene is TRBD1 (5 bases). Germline V lookup: CDR1 MNHNY, CDR2 SVGAGI (reference sequence). V was trimmed by 8 bases and J by 3 bases, leaving 11 bases between them. The CDR3 consists of 12 residues. The CDR3 nucleotides read TGTGCCAGCTCCCAGGGTGGCTACGAGCAGTACTTC. Translating it yields CASSQGGYEQYF.

This clone was counted only a few times. The rearrangement links TRBV5-4 to TRBJ1-4; D remains ambiguous. Germline V lookup: CDR1 SGHNT, CDR2 YYREEE (reference sequence). Trimming took 4 bases from V and 4 from J, leaving 17 bases between them. CDR3 length: 16 amino acids. CDR3 nucleotide sequence: TGTGCCAGCAGCCCTGGGGTCGAGGGCTTTAATGAAAAACTGTTTTTT. Amino acids: CASSPGVEGFNEKLFF.

This CDR3 reads CASSEALAGVSGANVLTF. The CDR3 bases are TGTGCCAGCAGTGAAGCGCTAGCGGGAGTCTCTGGGGCCAACGTCCTGACTTTC. The rearrangement uses TRBV2 and TRBJ2-6, with 10 bases fitting TRBD2. Germline V gene data show CDR1 as SNHLY and CDR2 as FYNNEI. The V gene end was trimmed by 0 bases and the J gene end by 0 bases; junction bases not matched to a gene: 2. The CDR3 is 18 amino acids.

The chain recombines TRBV6-5 with TRBJ1-1, with 7 bases lining up with TRBD1. This CDR3 spans 13 amino acids. V gave up 6 bases and J gave up 3 bases; unmatched junction bases: 4. Germline CDR1 reads MNHEY; CDR2 reads SVGAGI. The CDR3 region has the DNA TGTGCCAGCAGCCTAACAGGGGACACTGAAGCTTTCTTT. Amino acid sequence: CASSLTGDTEAFF.

V usage is TRBV19 and J usage is TRBJ1-5; D remains unclear. V gave up 5 bases and J gave up 4 bases, with 12 bases separating them. The CDR3 sequence is 14 residues long. Germline CDR1 LNHDA, CDR2 SQIVND (reference sequence). The CDR3 coding sequence is TGTGCCAGTAGTCCCCGACGGGGAAATCAGCCCCAGCATTTT. It codes for CASSPRRGNQPQHF.

V is TRBV6-5 and J is TRBJ2-7, with TRBD1 identical over 8 bases. There are 16 residues in the CDR3. After removal of 4 bases from V and 4 bases from J, the junction contained 12 bases not matched to a gene. Germline CDR1 MNHEY, CDR2 SVGAGI. The CDR3 sequence is CASSSTSRDRLYEQYF. CDR3 sequence (DNA): TGTGCCAGCAGTTCAACTTCCCGGGACAGGTTGTACGAGCAGTACTTC.

V and J are TRBV30 and TRBJ2-1; weak D call: TRBD2 (5 bases). The CDR3 covers 13 residues. Germline V gives CDR1 GTSNPN, CDR2 SVGIG (reference sequence). Trimming shortened V by 2 bases and J by 7 bases, and 12 bases separated the two germline ends. CDR3 sequence (DNA): TGTGCCTGGAGTTTCGCGAGGGTAAATGAGCAGTTCTTC. Protein: CAWSFARVNEQFF.

This chain connects TRBV7-3 to TRBJ2-7; 7 nucleotides agree with TRBD1. Per germline, CDR1 SGHTA and CDR2 FQGTGA. There are 14 residues in the CDR3. J was trimmed by 2 bases and V by 5 bases; bases with no gene match: 6. The CDR3 region has the DNA TGTGCCAGCAGCCAAACAGGGACAGCCTACGAGCAGTACTTC. Protein sequence: CASSQTGTAYEQYF.

This clone was recorded only once. This chain connects TRBV5-1 to TRBJ1-1; D is unclear. Trimming removed 4 bases at V and 0 bases at J, with 13 bases between. The germline V gene has CDR1 SGHRS and CDR2 YFSETQ. CDR3 length: 15 residues. The CDR3 nucleotides are TGCGCCAGCAGCCCAGACGGAGCCATGAACACTGAAGCTTTCTTT. Translated, it gives CASSPDGAMNTEAFF.

V usage is TRBV19 and J usage is TRBJ1-2, with 8 nucleotides matching TRBD1. The ends lost 5 bases at V and 4 bases at J; junction bases unmatched: 6. This CDR3 contains 14 residues. Per germline, CDR1 LNHDA and CDR2 SQIVND (reference sequence). The CDR3 loop reads CASSPRTGPYGYTF. CDR3 DNA sequence: TGTGCCAGTAGTCCACGGACAGGGCCCTATGGCTACACCTTC.

This sequence joins TRBV3-1 (or the pseudogene TRBV3-2) and TRBJ1-1; 8 bases match TRBD1. Trimming cost V 0 bases and J 1 base; bases outside gene matches: 4. This CDR3 is 16 amino acids long. Germline assignment: CDR1 LGHDT and CDR2 YNNKEL (reference sequence). The CDR3 DNA reads TGTGCCAGCAGCCAAGACCCCGGACAGGGGAACACTGAAGCTTTCTTT. It encodes CASSQDPGQGNTEAFF.